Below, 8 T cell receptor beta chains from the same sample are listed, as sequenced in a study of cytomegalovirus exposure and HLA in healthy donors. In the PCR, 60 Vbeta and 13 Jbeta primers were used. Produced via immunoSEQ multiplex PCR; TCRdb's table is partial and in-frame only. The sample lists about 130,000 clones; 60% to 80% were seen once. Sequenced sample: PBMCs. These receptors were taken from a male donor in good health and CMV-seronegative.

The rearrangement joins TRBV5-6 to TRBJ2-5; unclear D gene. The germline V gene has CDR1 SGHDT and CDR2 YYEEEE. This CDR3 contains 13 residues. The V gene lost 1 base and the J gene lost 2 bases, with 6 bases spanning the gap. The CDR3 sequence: CASSLYTQETQYF. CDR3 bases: TGTGCCAGCAGCTTGTACACGCAAGAGACCCAGTACTTC.

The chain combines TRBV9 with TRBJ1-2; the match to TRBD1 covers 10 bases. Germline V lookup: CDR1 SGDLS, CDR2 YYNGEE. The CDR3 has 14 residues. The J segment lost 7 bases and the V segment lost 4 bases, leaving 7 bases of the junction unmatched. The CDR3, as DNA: TGTGCCAGCAGCCCAGACAGGGGGCATGGTGGCTACACCTTC. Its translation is CASSPDRGHGGYTF.

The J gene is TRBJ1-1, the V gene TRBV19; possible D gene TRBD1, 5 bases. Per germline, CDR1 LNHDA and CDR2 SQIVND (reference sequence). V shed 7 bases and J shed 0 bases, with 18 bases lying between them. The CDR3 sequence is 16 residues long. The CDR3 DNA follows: TGTGCCAGTACCTCCTCCACGGCGGGGCTGAACACTGAAGCTTTCTTT. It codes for CASTSSTAGLNTEAFF.

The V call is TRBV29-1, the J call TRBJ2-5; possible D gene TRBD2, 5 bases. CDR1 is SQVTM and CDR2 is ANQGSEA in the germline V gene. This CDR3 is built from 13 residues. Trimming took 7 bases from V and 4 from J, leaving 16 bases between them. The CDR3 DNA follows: TGCAGCGACCTGACTAATTTCGGAGAGACCCAGTACTTC. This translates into CSDLTNFGETQYF. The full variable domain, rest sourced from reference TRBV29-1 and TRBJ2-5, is SAVISQKPSRDICQRGTSLTIQCQVDSQVTMMFWYRQQPGQSLTLIATANQGSEATYESGFVIDKFPISRPNLTFSTLTVSNMSPEDSSIYLCSDLTNFGETQYFGPGTRLLVL.

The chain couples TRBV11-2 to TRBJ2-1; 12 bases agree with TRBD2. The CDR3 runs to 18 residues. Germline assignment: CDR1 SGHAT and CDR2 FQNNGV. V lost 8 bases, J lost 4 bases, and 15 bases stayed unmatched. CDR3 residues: CASAKLSASGRGYNEQFF. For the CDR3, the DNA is TGTGCCAGCGCCAAGCTATCGGCTAGCGGGAGGGGGTACAATGAGCAGTTCTTC.

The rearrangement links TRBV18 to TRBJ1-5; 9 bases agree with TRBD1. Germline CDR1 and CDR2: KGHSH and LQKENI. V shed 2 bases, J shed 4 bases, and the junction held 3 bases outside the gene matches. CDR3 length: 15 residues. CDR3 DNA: TGTGCCAGCTCACCAGGGACAGGGACGAATCAGCCCCAGCATTTT. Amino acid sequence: CASSPGTGTNQPQHF.

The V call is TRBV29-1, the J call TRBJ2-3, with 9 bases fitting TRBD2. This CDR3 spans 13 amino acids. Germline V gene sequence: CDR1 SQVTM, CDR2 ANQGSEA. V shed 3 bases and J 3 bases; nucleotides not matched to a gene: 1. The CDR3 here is CSVDTSGTDTQYF. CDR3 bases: TGCAGCGTTGATACTAGCGGGACAGATACGCAGTATTTT.

CDR3: CASSQDLRGETQYF. CDR3 sequence (DNA): TGTGCCAGCAGCCAAGATTTAAGGGGAGAGACCCAGTACTTC. This sequence joins TRBV4-2 and TRBJ2-5, with D tentatively TRBD1 (5 bases). Trimming shortened V by 0 bases and J by 4 bases, and 9 bases separated the two germline ends. The length of the CDR3 is 14 residues. From germline, CDR1 is LGHNA and CDR2 YNFKEQ.